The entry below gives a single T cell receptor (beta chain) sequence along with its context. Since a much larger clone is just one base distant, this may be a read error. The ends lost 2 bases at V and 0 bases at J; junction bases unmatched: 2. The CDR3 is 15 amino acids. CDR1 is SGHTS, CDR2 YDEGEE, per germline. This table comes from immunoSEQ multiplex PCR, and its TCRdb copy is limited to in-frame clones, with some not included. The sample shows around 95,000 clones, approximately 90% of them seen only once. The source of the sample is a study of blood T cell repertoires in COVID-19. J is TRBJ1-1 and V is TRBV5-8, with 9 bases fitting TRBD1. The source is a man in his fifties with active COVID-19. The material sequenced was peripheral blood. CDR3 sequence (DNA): TGTGCCAGCAGCTTTGGACAGGGGATGAACACTGAAGCTTTCTTT. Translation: CASSFGQGMNTEAFF.